Detailed here is one T cell receptor (beta chain). What it recognizes is unknown. Healthy bone marrow donors formed the donor group. The germline V gene has CDR1 SGHTS and CDR2 YDEGEE. This CDR3 has 16 residues. J was trimmed by 1 base and V by 4 bases; bases with no gene match: 8. The source of the sample is a study of cytomegalovirus exposure and HLA in healthy donors. Regarding the study as a whole: In a later analysis, common viral pathogens appeared linked to several of the most significant clusters.

The PCR employed 60 Vbeta primers together with 13 Jbeta primers. Clones were read by immunoSEQ multiplex PCR, and TCRdb kept only the in-frame ones, dropping some. The sample shows more than 100,000 clones, approximately 72% of them seen only once. The sequence was collected from a man between 18 and 29 years old in good health and CMV-seronegative. V and J are TRBV5-8 and TRBJ1-1; the match to TRBD1 covers 9 bases. The sample was PBMCs. The CDR3 DNA sequence: TGTGCCAGCAGCCCCGACAGGGGGAGCTGGAACACTGAAGCTTTCTTT. Translating gives CASSPDRGSWNTEAFF.